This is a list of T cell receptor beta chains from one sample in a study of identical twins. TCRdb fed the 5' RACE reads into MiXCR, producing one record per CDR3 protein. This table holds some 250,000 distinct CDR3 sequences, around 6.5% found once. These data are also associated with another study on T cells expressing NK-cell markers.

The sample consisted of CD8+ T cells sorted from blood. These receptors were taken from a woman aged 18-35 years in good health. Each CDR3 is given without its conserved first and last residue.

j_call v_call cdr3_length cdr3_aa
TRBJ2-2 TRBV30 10 AWRITPGELF
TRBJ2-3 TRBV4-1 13 ASSQTLWVLYTQY
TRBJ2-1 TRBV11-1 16 ASSFQASDSGFYNEQF
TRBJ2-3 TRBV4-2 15 ASRPFIGGGATDTQY
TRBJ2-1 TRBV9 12 ASRASTGDNEQF
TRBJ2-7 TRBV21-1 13 ASSKASGASYEQY
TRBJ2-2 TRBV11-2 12 ASRGTVNTGELF
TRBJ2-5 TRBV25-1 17 ASMGQRPEGIAGRETQY
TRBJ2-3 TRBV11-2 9 ASSFAYTQY
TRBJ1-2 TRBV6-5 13 ASSLALAATYGYT
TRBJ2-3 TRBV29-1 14 SVEARRSSGSDTQY
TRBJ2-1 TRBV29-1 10 SVELPQDEQF
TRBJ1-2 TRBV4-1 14 ASSQVRGIVNYGYT
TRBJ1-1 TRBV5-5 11 ASRGTANTEAF
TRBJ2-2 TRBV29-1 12 STTSGGNTGELF
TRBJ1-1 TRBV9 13 ASSASPGVNTEAF
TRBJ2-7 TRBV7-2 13 ASSFPGLAAYEQY
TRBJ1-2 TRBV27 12 ASSLSRAPSGYT
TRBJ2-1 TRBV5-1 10 ASGTDYNEQF
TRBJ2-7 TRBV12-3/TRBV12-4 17 ASSGIGTGVTSSSYEQY
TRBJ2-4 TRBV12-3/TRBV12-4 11 ASSLDGGDIQY
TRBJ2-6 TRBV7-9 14 ASRISGGAGANVLT
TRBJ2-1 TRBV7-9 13 ASSPLVADYNEQF
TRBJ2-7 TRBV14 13 ASSPIREGHGEQY
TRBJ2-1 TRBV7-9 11 ASSLASSSEQF
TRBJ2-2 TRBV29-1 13 SVELAGTQTGELF
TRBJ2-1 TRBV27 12 ASSPGPVPNEQF
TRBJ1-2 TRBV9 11 ASSVAGVDGYT
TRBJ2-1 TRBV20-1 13 SASVGGGAGNEQF
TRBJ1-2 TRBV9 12 ASSVAGGYYGYT
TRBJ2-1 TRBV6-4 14 ASSETGKATYNEQF
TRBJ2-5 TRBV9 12 ASSGKQGQETQY
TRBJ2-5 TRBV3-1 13 ASSPAGDSQETQY
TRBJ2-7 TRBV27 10 ASRQGWDEQY
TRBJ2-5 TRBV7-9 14 ASSLPGGRAEETQY
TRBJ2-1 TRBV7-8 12 ASRGHNSFYEQF
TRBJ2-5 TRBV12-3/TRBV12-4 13 ASKRTGYDQETQY
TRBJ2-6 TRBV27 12 ASSLSFGANVLT
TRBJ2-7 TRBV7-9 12 ASRNGQSSYEQY
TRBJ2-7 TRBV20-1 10 SALGQGYEQY
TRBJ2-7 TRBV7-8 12 ASSYSGGQNEQY
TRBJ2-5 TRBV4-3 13 ASSQRGQGEETQY
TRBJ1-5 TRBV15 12 ATGGGGGNQPQH
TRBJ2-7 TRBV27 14 ASSSSLTHPSYEQY
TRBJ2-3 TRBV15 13 ATSRGLGSTDTQY
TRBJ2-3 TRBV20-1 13 SARDPAVVTDTQY
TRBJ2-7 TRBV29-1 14 SFTGTGGVASYEQY
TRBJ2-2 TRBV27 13 ASSKGQGDTGELF
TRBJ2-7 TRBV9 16 ASSVGASGSTSRNEQY
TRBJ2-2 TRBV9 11 ASSGQGTGELF
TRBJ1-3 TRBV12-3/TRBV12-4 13 ASSHPVESGNTIY
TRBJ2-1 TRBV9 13 ASSVAAGPYNEQF